Shown below are 22 T cell receptor beta chains from a single sample sequenced in a study of Ad26.COV2.S vaccination and SARS-CoV-2 variants. Repertoires were generated with immunoSEQ multiplex PCR, while TCRdb's copy carries only in-frame clones and drops some. The data show approximately 90,000 clones, with approximately 81% seen just once and approximately 15% held by the top ten. The sequences come from peripheral blood, collected after recovery from COVID-19. The receptors originated from a human donor who had recovered from COVID-19.

The chain links TRBV4-3 to TRBJ2-2, with D possibly being TRBD1 or TRBD2 (6 bases each). Deletions cut 8 bases from V and 1 base from J, with 14 bases between. Germline assignment: CDR1 LGHNA and CDR2 YSLEER. This CDR3 comprises 15 residues. The chain's CDR3 is CASGEGGWNTGELFF. CDR3 coding DNA: TGCGCCAGCGGTGAGGGGGGCTGGAACACCGGGGAGCTGTTTTTT.

The gene calls are TRBV5-6 and TRBJ1-1; 8 bases align to TRBD1. Losses at the gene ends were 0 bases for V and 5 bases for J; bases not matched to a gene: 6. Germline V lookup: CDR1 SGHDT, CDR2 YYEEEE. This CDR3 comprises 15 residues. The CDR3 region is CASSLGGRGRTEAFF. The DNA of the CDR3 is TGTGCCAGCAGCTTGGGTGGCAGGGGGCGGACTGAAGCTTTCTTT.

V and J are TRBV11-3 and TRBJ2-7, with 11 nucleotides matching TRBD1. The germline CDR1 and CDR2 sequences are SGHNT and YENEEA. V dropped 2 bases and J dropped 3; count of bases not matched to a gene: 9. The CDR3 totals 17 residues. CDR3 in DNA: TGTGCCAGCAGCTTAAGAGGACAGGGGGCTTCGATCTACGAGCAGTACTTC. It encodes CASSLRGQGASIYEQYF.

The V and J genes are TRBV7-9 and TRBJ2-7; no firm D call. V shed 5 bases and J shed 3 bases, with 8 bases lying between them. This CDR3 is 12 amino acids long. Germline V gives CDR1 SEHNR, CDR2 FQNEAQ (reference sequence). CDR3 bases: TGTGCCAGCAGCGCATCCTACTACGAGCAGTACTTC. Its protein product is CASSASYYEQYF.

The chain couples TRBV5-4 to TRBJ1-6; TRBD1 is a possible D gene (6 bases). Trimming left V 0 bases short and J 7 bases short, with 14 bases between. Germline V gene sequence: CDR1 SGHNT, CDR2 YYREEE (reference sequence). CDR3 length: 16 amino acids. CDR3 sequence reads: CASSLEGGSWNSPLHF. CDR3 sequence (DNA): TGTGCCAGCAGCTTGGAGGGGGGTAGCTGGAATTCACCCCTCCACTTT.

A few counts support this clone. The rearrangement links TRBV25-1 to TRBJ2-3; 10 nucleotides align to TRBD2. Germline values: CDR1 MGHDK, CDR2 SYGVNS. The ends lost 1 base at V and 0 bases at J; junction bases unmatched: 4. The CDR3 loop spans 17 amino acids. Here the CDR3 DNA reads TGTGCCAGCAGTGAATCCTCACTAGCGGGAAGCACAGATACGCAGTATTTT. It codes for CASSESSLAGSTDTQYF.

This clone appeared a few times. The chain has TRBV12-5 and TRBJ1-2; TRBD1 might be the D (6 bases). The CDR3 is 15 residues long. Between the trimmed V and J ends, which lost 2 bases and 4 bases, there was a span of 14 bases. Germline loops: CDR1 LGHNT, CDR2 FRNRAP. CDR3 DNA: TGTGCTAGTGGTTTGTCGGCGACAGGCGTCTATGGCTACACCTTC. This gives the protein CASGLSATGVYGYTF.

This chain joins TRBV12-3 or TRBV12-4 and TRBJ1-3; no clear D gene. The CDR3 is made up of 10 amino acids. Trimming pared 6 bases from V and 5 bases from J, leaving 2 bases between. The CDR3 loop reads CASSRNTIYF. CDR3 in DNA: TGTGCCAGCAGCCGAAACACCATATATTTT.

The J gene is TRBJ1-2, the V gene TRBV6-5, with D tentatively TRBD1 (6 bases). The V end was cut by 2 bases, the J end by 2 bases, with 12 bases between. Germline CDR1 and CDR2: MNHEY and SVGAGI. This CDR3 has 15 amino acids. The CDR3, as DNA: TGTGCCAGCAGTTACCGTCGGACAGTAAACTATGGCTACACCTTC. It encodes CASSYRRTVNYGYTF.

The chain links TRBV9 to TRBJ2-1, with 12 bases aligning to TRBD1. V gave up 4 bases and J gave up 7 bases; unmatched junction bases: 6. Germline V lookup: CDR1 SGDLS, CDR2 YYNGEE. The CDR3 loop spans 15 amino acids. The DNA of the CDR3 is TGTGCCAGCAGCAAGGGACAGGGGGCGATGAATGAGCAGTTCTTC. Translating it yields CASSKGQGAMNEQFF. The whole variable domain, remainder taken from reference TRBV9 and TRBJ2-1, is DSGVTQTPKHLITATGQRVTLRCSPRSGDLSVYWYQQSLDQGLQFLIQYYNGEERAKGNILERFSAQQFPDLHSELNLSSLELGDSALYFCASSKGQGAMNEQFFGPGTRLTVL.

The gene calls are TRBV15 and TRBJ2-3; a possible D gene is TRBD1 (5 bases). The CDR3 sequence is 15 residues long. The germline gives CDR1 LNHNV, CDR2 YYDKDF (reference sequence). Trimming cost V 2 bases and J 3 bases, with 12 bases left between them. CDR3: CATSRQGKGTDTQYF. As DNA, the CDR3 is TGTGCCACCAGCAGACAGGGTAAGGGAACAGATACGCAGTATTTT.

This clone was recorded at least ten times. The CDR3 loop is CATHRGGPGGNQPQHF. CDR3 bases: TGTGCCACCCACCGGGGGGGACCCGGGGGCAATCAGCCCCAGCATTTT. V is TRBV19 and J is TRBJ1-5; TRBD1 might be the D (5 bases). CDR3 size: 16 residues. Germline CDR1 LNHDA, CDR2 SQIVND (reference sequence). Trimming took off 10 bases at V and 2 bases at J, with 21 bases between the two ends.

The V call is TRBV7-9, the J call TRBJ2-1; D is ambiguous. V lost 7 bases and J lost 9, with 13 bases in between. The CDR3 is 12 amino acids. Germline V gene sequence: CDR1 SEHNR, CDR2 FQNEAQ (reference sequence). The CDR3 sequence is CASTPPSGEQFF. CDR3 in DNA: TGTGCCAGCACACCCCCTTCCGGTGAGCAGTTCTTC.

The chain combines TRBV28 with TRBJ1-5; D ambiguous. The CDR3 length is 14 residues. Germline V lookup: CDR1 MDHEN, CDR2 SYDVKM. V was shortened by 8 bases and J by 4 bases, with 15 bases between the two germline ends. The CDR3 protein is CASLERLANQPQHF. CDR3 DNA: TGTGCCAGCCTAGAGAGGCTAGCGAATCAGCCCCAGCATTTT.

This chain links TRBV7-6 with TRBJ2-7; TRBD2 agrees at 14 bases. In germline, CDR1 is SGHVS, CDR2 FNYEAQ. J lost 3 bases, V lost 0 bases, and 13 bases had no gene match. The CDR3 consists of 20 residues. The CDR3 DNA follows: TGTGCCAGCAGCTTAGCGGTTCTAGGGACTAGCGGGAGAGAATTCTACGAGCAGTACTTC. Amino acid sequence: CASSLAVLGTSGREFYEQYF.

This clone is a singleton in its sample. Other DNA sequences in the sample encode the same CDR3. The rearrangement uses TRBV5-1 and TRBJ2-3; 9 bases fit TRBD2. V trimming: 3 bases; J trimming: 0 bases; junction bases outside the gene matches: 5. Germline-derived CDR1 and CDR2 are SGHRS and YFSETQ. The length of the CDR3 is 16 residues. The CDR3 here is CASSWGAGGSTDTQYF. The CDR3 DNA reads as TGCGCCAGCAGCTGGGGGGCGGGGGGGAGCACAGATACGCAGTATTTT.

The chain combines TRBV12-3 or TRBV12-4 with TRBJ1-2; 9 bases match TRBD1. The V segment lost 6 bases and the J segment 6 bases; nucleotides outside the gene matches: 5. The CDR3 is 13 residues long. In DNA form, the CDR3 reads TGTGCCAGCAGCCACGGGACAGGGAATGGCTACACCTTC. This sequence encodes CASSHGTGNGYTF.

The CDR3 DNA reads as TGCGCCAGCAGCCAAGAGGCGGCAGGGGGGAATGAGCAGTTCTTC. This encodes CASSQEAAGGNEQFF. The rearrangement joins TRBV4-3 to TRBJ2-1, with a possible D match to TRBD1 (7 bases). Germline V gives CDR1 LGHNA, CDR2 YSLEER. The germline V and J ends were trimmed by 0 bases and 7 bases, with 13 bases remaining between them. This CDR3 has 15 amino acids.

This clone was recorded only once. This chain joins TRBV5-5 and TRBJ2-5; 12 bases are a match to TRBD1. The CDR3 totals 16 residues. Germline V gene sequence: CDR1 SGHKS, CDR2 YYEKEE (reference sequence). V shed 1 base and J 5 bases; nucleotides not matched to a gene: 6. The CDR3 loop is CASSLSRDRGRETQYF. The CDR3 DNA reads TGTGCCAGCAGCTTGAGCCGGGACAGGGGGCGTGAGACCCAGTACTTC.

J is TRBJ2-7 and V is TRBV6-6, with 7 bases matching TRBD2. With V trimmed by 5 bases and J by 2 bases, 18 bases remained unmatched. The CDR3 totals 18 residues. The germline gives CDR1 MNHNY, CDR2 SVGAGI (reference sequence). The CDR3 sequence: CASSPRASSGRDTYEQYF. CDR3 DNA: TGTGCCAGCAGTCCCAGGGCCTCCAGTGGGAGGGATACCTACGAGCAGTACTTC.

The rearrangement links TRBV2 to TRBJ2-5, with D maybe TRBD2 (5 bases). CDR3 length: 13 residues. Germline CDR1 reads SNHLY; CDR2 reads FYNNEI. Between the trimmed V and J ends, which lost 7 bases and 5 bases, there was a span of 14 bases. The CDR3, as DNA: TGTGCCAGCACGGAGGCTCCTCGGGAGACCCAGTACTTC. This sequence encodes CASTEAPRETQYF. The entire variable domain, with the rest obtained from reference TRBV2 and TRBJ2-5, is as follows: EPEVTQTPSHQVTQMGQEVILRCVPISNHLYFYWYRQILGQKVEFLVSFYNNEISEKSEIFDDQFSVERPDGSNFTLKIRSTKLEDSAMYFCASTEAPRETQYFGPGTRLLVL.

V usage is TRBV7-6 and J usage is TRBJ2-1; 11 bases line up with TRBD2. V dropped 3 bases and J dropped 8; count of bases not matched to a gene: 12. Germline values: CDR1 SGHVS, CDR2 FNYEAQ. This CDR3 has 17 residues. The CDR3 sequence is CASSFHLAGGPIYEQFF. CDR3 nucleotide sequence: TGTGCCAGCAGCTTCCACTTAGCGGGAGGGCCTATCTATGAGCAGTTCTTC.